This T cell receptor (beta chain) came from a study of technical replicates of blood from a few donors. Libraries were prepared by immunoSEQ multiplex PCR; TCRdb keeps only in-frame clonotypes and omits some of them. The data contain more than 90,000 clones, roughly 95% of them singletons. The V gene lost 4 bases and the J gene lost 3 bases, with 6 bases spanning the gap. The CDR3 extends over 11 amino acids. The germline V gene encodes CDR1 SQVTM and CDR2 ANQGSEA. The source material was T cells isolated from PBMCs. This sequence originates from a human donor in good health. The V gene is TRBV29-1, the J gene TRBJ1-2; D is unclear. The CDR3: CSVVPDYGYTF. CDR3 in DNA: TGCAGCGTTGTTCCCGACTATGGCTACACCTTC. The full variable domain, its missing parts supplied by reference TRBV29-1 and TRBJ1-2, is SAVISQKPSRDICQRGTSLTIQCQVDSQVTMMFWYRQQPGQSLTLIATANQGSEATYESGFVIDKFPISRPNLTFSTLTVSNMSPEDSSIYLCSVVPDYGYTFGSGTRLTVV.